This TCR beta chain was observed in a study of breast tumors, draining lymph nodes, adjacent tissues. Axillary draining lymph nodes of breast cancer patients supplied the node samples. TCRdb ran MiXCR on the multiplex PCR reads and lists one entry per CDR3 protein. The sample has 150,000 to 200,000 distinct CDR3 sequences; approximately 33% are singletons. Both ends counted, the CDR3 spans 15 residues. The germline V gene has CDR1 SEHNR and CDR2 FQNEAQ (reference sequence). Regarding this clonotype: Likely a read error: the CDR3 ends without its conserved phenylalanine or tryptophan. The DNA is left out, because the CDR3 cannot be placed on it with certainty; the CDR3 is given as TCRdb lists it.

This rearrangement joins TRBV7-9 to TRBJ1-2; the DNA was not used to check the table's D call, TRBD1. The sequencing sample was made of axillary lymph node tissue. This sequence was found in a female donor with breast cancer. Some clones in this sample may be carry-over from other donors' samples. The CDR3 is CASRPGAGANYGYPS.